Below, 18 T cell receptor beta chains from the same sample are listed, as sequenced in a study of vaccination and CD4 T cells after COVID-19. With the Oncomine TCR Beta short-read assay, DNA from cultured CD4+ T cells was sequenced. TCRdb itself ran the PCR reads through MiXCR, one entry per CDR3 protein. The sample has some 15,000 distinct CDR3 sequences, less than 30% seen once. The antigens of these receptors remain unknown. The treatment is: approximately 11-day PBMC culture with coronavirus spike peptide pools or control peptides (ViraFEST assay). The sample consisted of cultured CD4+ T cells from blood. The receptors derive from a human donor with COVID-19.

This sequence joins TRBV4-1 and TRBJ2-3, with D possibly TRBD1 on 5 matching bases. CDR1 MGHRA and CDR2 YSYEKL come from the germline V gene. The CDR3 totals 17 residues. Trimming removed 2 bases at V and 6 bases at J, with 21 bases between. The CDR3 region has the DNA TGCGCCAGCAGCCAATCCACCGACAGAAGCATTCGGGATACGCAGTATTTT. Protein product: CASSQSTDRSIRDTQYF.

The J gene is TRBJ2-3, the V gene TRBV5-6; 9 bases are shared with TRBD1. Per the germline V gene, CDR1 is SGHDT and CDR2 is YYEEEE. V trimming: 5 bases; J trimming: 6 bases; junction bases outside the gene matches: 10. The CDR3 has 15 amino acids. The CDR3 sequence: CASSDRGKQRDTQYF. The DNA for the CDR3 is TGTGCCAGCAGTGACAGGGGGAAGCAAAGGGATACGCAGTATTTT.

The CDR3 is CTSGSGIQPQHF. CDR3 nucleotides: TGTACCTCCGGATCGGGAATCCAGCCCCAGCATTTT. V usage is TRBV25-1 and J usage is TRBJ1-5; D gene uncertain. This CDR3 spans 12 amino acids. CDR1 and CDR2 (germline): MGHDK, SYGVNS.

There are a few counts of this clonotype. This chain links TRBV10-2 with TRBJ2-2, with D perhaps matching TRBD2 (6 bases). The CDR3 consists of 14 residues. V was clipped by 6 bases and J by 1 base, with 9 bases between them. Germline V gene data show CDR1 as WSHSY and CDR2 as SAAADI. This chain's CDR3 is CASRGLLNTGELFF. The CDR3 nucleotides read TGCGCCAGCAGGGGACTCCTGAACACCGGGGAGCTGTTTTTT.

This chain joins TRBV5-5 and TRBJ2-3, with 10 bases aligning to TRBD2. This CDR3 has 20 residues. The V gene end was trimmed by 1 base and the J gene end by 0 bases; junction bases not matched to a gene: 14. Germline-derived CDR1 and CDR2 are SGHKS and YYEKEE (reference sequence). The CDR3 protein is CASSLYGGTSGVTSTDTQYF. Written as DNA, the CDR3 is TGTGCCAGCAGCTTGTATGGAGGAACTAGCGGGGTAACTAGCACAGATACGCAGTATTTT.

The CDR3: CASSRQGRPGSYNSPLHF. The CDR3 DNA reads as TGTGCCAGCAGCCGACAGGGGCGGCCAGGCTCCTATAATTCACCCCTCCACTTT. The chain is built from TRBV6-1 and TRBJ1-6; 8 positions agree with TRBD1. Germline CDR1 MNHNS, CDR2 SASEGT. After removal of 6 bases from V and 0 bases from J, the junction contained 10 bases not matched to a gene. This CDR3 contains 18 residues.

This clonotype came up a few times. The chain couples TRBV11-2 to TRBJ2-3; the match to TRBD2 covers 7 bases. CDR1 is SGHAT and CDR2 is FQNNGV in the germline V gene. The junction had 12 bases not matched to a gene; V was cut back by 5 bases and J by 4 bases. The CDR3 consists of 16 residues. The CDR3 coding sequence is TGTGCCAGCAGCGCCGTTTGGGGGGGGGTCCCAGATACGCAGTATTTT. Its translation: CASSAVWGGVPDTQYF.

The genes are TRBV27 and TRBJ2-7, with a weak D call TRBD1 (6 bases). The V gene's germline CDR1 is MNHEY and CDR2 SMNVEV (reference sequence). The CDR3 length is 15 residues. The V and J ends lost 2 bases and 4 bases respectively, with 15 bases between them. This CDR3 reads CASSLKGQGWYEQYF. The CDR3 DNA follows: TGTGCCAGCAGTTTAAAGGGGCAGGGGTGGTACGAGCAGTACTTC.

The chain combines TRBV4-3 with TRBJ2-1; 15 nucleotides agree with TRBD2. The CDR3 runs 17 residues. With 0 bases clipped from V and 8 bases from J, the junction kept 5 bases outside the gene matches. Germline CDR1 is LGHNA and CDR2 is YSLEER. The CDR3 loop is CASSQERTSGGGHEQFF. CDR3 in DNA: TGCGCCAGCAGCCAAGAGAGGACTAGCGGGGGGGGCCATGAGCAGTTCTTC.

This chain joins TRBV7-9 and TRBJ1-6; the D is unclear. Germline CDR1 and CDR2: SEHNR and FQNEAQ (reference sequence). The CDR3 totals 14 residues. V was shortened by 1 base and J by 4 bases, with 5 bases between the two germline ends. CDR3 sequence (DNA): TGTGCCAGCAGCTTAGAACAGTATAATTCACCCCTCCACTTT. Protein sequence: CASSLEQYNSPLHF. The full variable domain, with the rest looked up from reference TRBV7-9 and TRBJ1-6, is DTGVSQNPRHKITKRGQNVTFRCDPISEHNRLYWYRQTLGQGPEFLTYFQNEAQLEKSRLLSDRFSAERPKGSFSTLEIQRTEQGDSAMYLCASSLEQYNSPLHFGNGTRLTVT.

This clonotype was observed a handful of times. The rearrangement joins TRBV24-1 to TRBJ1-1; 9 bases fit TRBD1. Losses at the gene ends were 9 bases for V and 1 base for J; bases not matched to a gene: 5. Germline CDR1 and CDR2: KGHDR and SFDVKD. The CDR3 is 14 residues long. The CDR3: CATRGGQGNTEAFF. In nucleotides, the CDR3 is TGTGCCACCCGAGGGGGACAGGGGAACACTGAAGCTTTCTTT.

In its sample, this clonotype was seen a few times. The J gene is TRBJ2-2, the V gene TRBV15; TRBD2 agrees at 7 bases. V trimming: 4 bases; J trimming: 4 bases; junction bases outside the gene matches: 6. The germline gives CDR1 LNHNV, CDR2 YYDKDF (reference sequence). The CDR3 contains 15 residues. CDR3 protein: CATSNQRGLTGELFF. The CDR3 DNA reads as TGTGCCACCAGCAACCAGCGGGGACTCACCGGGGAGCTGTTTTTT.

The rearrangement uses TRBV20-1 and TRBJ2-7, with 10 bases fitting TRBD2. The CDR3 spans 16 residues. The germline CDR1 and CDR2 sequences are DFQATT and SNEGSKA (reference sequence). With 1 base clipped from V and 0 bases from J, the junction kept 6 bases outside the gene matches. CDR3 loop: CSARAASGGHSYEQYF. In nucleotides, the CDR3 is TGCAGTGCTAGAGCCGCTAGCGGGGGCCACTCCTACGAGCAGTACTTC.

This clonotype was seen a few times. V usage is TRBV6-2 or TRBV6-3 and J usage is TRBJ1-5, with a weak D call TRBD1 (5 bases). The germline V gene encodes CDR1 MNHEY and CDR2 SVGEGT. V was pared by 4 bases and J by 6 bases, with 10 bases between. This CDR3 is 13 amino acids long. This CDR3 reads CASSSGRLQPQHF. CDR3 nucleotide sequence: TGTGCCAGCAGTTCGGGGCGGCTTCAGCCCCAGCATTTT.

The chain uses TRBV7-2 and TRBJ1-3; D is perhaps TRBD1 (6 bases). The CDR3 is made up of 15 amino acids. Trimming took off 7 bases at V and 0 bases at J, with 13 bases between the two ends. Germline lookup yields CDR1 SGHTA and CDR2 FQGNSA. This chain's CDR3 is CASNADSHSGNTIYF. CDR3 sequence (DNA): TGTGCCAGCAACGCGGACAGTCACTCTGGAAACACCATATATTTT.

This rearrangement joins TRBV20-1 to TRBJ1-2; no clear D. Germline V CDR1 and CDR2: DFQATT, SNEGSKA (reference sequence). This CDR3 spans 13 amino acids. Trimming left V 4 bases short and J 6 bases short, with 15 bases between. As DNA, the CDR3 is TGCAGTGCTATAGAGGGCCCAGAAGATGGCTACACCTTC. Translated: CSAIEGPEDGYTF.

Remarks on this clonotype: At one end, the junction sequence differs from germline, possibly due to a read error. The V and J genes are TRBV6-1 and TRBJ1-5; a weak D match, TRBD1 (5 bases). The CDR3 totals 18 residues. Germline V gene lookup returns CDR1 MNHNS and CDR2 SASEGT. CDR3: CVSKGVQGNSHSNQPQHF. The DNA for the CDR3 is TGTGTCAGCAAAGGGGTGCAGGGAAATAGTCATAGCAATCAGCCCCAGCATTTT.

V gene TRBV6-1 combines with J gene TRBJ1-2, with 10 nucleotides matching TRBD1. The junction had 8 bases not matched to a gene; V was cut back by 6 bases and J by 4 bases. CDR1 is MNHNS, CDR2 SASEGT, per germline. The CDR3 totals 15 residues. The CDR3 DNA reads TGTGCCAGCAGAACCGGGACAGGGGAATTCTATGGCTACACCTTC. As protein: CASRTGTGEFYGYTF.